Presented here are 26 T cell receptor beta chains from one specimen sequenced in a study of CD8+ T cells in alopecia areata. Treatment reported: oral pan-JAK inhibitor, 5-10 mg twice daily. The authors extracted RNA and reverse transcribed it into cDNA as the sequencing template. Here immunoSEQ multiplex PCR was the method, and the copy in TCRdb shows in-frame clones only, minus some. The table has around 70,000 clones, approximately 28% seen once; the top ten hold 15%. This material consisted of CD8+ T cells sorted from blood, taken at week 4, from a patient treated with tofacitinib. All receptors derive from a human donor with alopecia areata.

This clone was recorded a few times. The chain employs TRBV7-9 and TRBJ2-6, with D possibly matching TRBD2 (5 bases). The CDR3 is 17 amino acids. V lost 2 bases and J lost 4, with 15 bases in between. The germline gives CDR1 SEHNR, CDR2 FQNEAQ (reference sequence). The CDR3 region has the DNA TGTGCCAGCAGCTTAACCCCCCATTCGGGAGGGGCCAACGTCCTGACTTTC. Protein sequence: CASSLTPHSGGANVLTF.

V usage is TRBV27 and J usage is TRBJ1-3; D remains ambiguous. CDR1 is MNHEY, CDR2 SMNVEV, per germline (reference sequence). Trimming removed 2 bases at V and 5 bases at J, with 10 bases between. CDR3 size: 14 residues. CDR3 nucleotide sequence: TGTGCCAGCAGTTTAGCCGCGACAAGAAACACCATATATTTT. Translating it yields CASSLAATRNTIYF.

This clone was found a few times. V is TRBV29-1 and J is TRBJ2-1; no definite D call. Germline-derived CDR1 and CDR2 are SQVTM and ANQGSEA. V shed 0 bases and J shed 10 bases, with 7 bases lying between them. This CDR3 has 11 residues. CDR3 coding DNA: TGCAGCGTTGAAGATAACGGGGAGCAGTTCTTC. It is translated as CSVEDNGEQFF.

This clone was seen more than once but under ten times. The chain recombines TRBV30 with TRBJ2-7; 8 positions match TRBD1. The CDR3 is 12 amino acids. CDR1 is GTSNPN and CDR2 is SVGIG in the germline V gene (reference sequence). V dropped 2 bases and J dropped 5; count of bases not matched to a gene: 2. This CDR3 is CAWSIQGDEQYF. The CDR3, as DNA: TGTGCCTGGAGTATACAGGGGGACGAGCAGTACTTC.

The V call is TRBV7-8, the J call TRBJ2-7; D might be TRBD1 (6 bases). The CDR3 totals 14 residues. The germline V and J ends were trimmed by 5 bases and 2 bases, with 13 bases remaining between them. Looked up from germline, CDR1 is SGHVS and CDR2 is FQNEAQ. CDR3 sequence reads: CASSPRGSTYEQYF. CDR3 in DNA: TGTGCCAGCAGCCCCAGGGGCAGTACCTACGAGCAGTACTTC.

The V gene is TRBV9, the J gene TRBJ2-1; D gene unclear. The CDR3 extends over 12 amino acids. From germline, CDR1 is SGDLS and CDR2 YYNGEE. V was clipped by 3 bases and J by 8 bases, with 9 bases between them. Here the CDR3 reads CASSALTDEQFF. The DNA of the CDR3 is TGTGCCAGCAGCGCCCTTACCGATGAGCAGTTCTTC. Complete variable domain (other parts from reference TRBV9 and TRBJ2-1): DSGVTQTPKHLITATGQRVTLRCSPRSGDLSVYWYQQSLDQGLQFLIQYYNGEERAKGNILERFSAQQFPDLHSELNLSSLELGDSALYFCASSALTDEQFFGPGTRLTVL.

This clone has more than one count but fewer than ten. The V call is TRBV29-1, the J call TRBJ2-5; 11 positions agree with TRBD2. The CDR3 is 14 residues long. Germline V CDR1 and CDR2: SQVTM, ANQGSEA. V shed 1 base and J 4 bases; nucleotides not matched to a gene: 2. The CDR3 DNA sequence: TGCAGCGTTGAAGGACTAGCGGGAATAGAGACCCAGTACTTC. Its protein is CSVEGLAGIETQYF.

The rearrangement links TRBV6-6 to TRBJ1-1; TRBD1 matches 8 bases. Germline V gene data show CDR1 as MNHNY and CDR2 as SVGAGI (reference sequence). The CDR3 has 15 amino acids. V lost 2 bases, J lost 1 base, and 3 bases stayed unmatched. The chain's CDR3 is CASSYLTGENTEAFF. Written as DNA, the CDR3 is TGTGCCAGCAGTTACCTGACAGGGGAGAACACTGAAGCTTTCTTT.

The chain is built from TRBV15 and TRBJ2-1, with 10 bases matching TRBD2. CDR1 is LNHNV and CDR2 is YYDKDF in the germline V gene (reference sequence). Trimming at V came to 3 bases and at J to 7 bases, leaving 15 bases not matched to a gene. The CDR3 contains 18 residues. The CDR3 loop reads CATSRGFPASGSGNEQFF. The CDR3 DNA follows: TGTGCCACCAGCAGGGGTTTCCCAGCTAGCGGGAGTGGGAATGAGCAGTTCTTC.

This clone has only a few counts. CDR3: CASSHQAGVNTEAFF. In DNA form, the CDR3 reads TGCGCCAGCAGCCATCAAGCAGGGGTGAACACTGAAGCTTTCTTT. The chain uses TRBV4-1 and TRBJ1-1; D is perhaps TRBD1 (6 bases). The V end was cut by 3 bases, the J end by 0 bases, with 11 bases between. Looked up from germline, CDR1 is MGHRA and CDR2 is YSYEKL. The CDR3 runs 15 residues.

V gene TRBV9 combines with J gene TRBJ2-1; D remains ambiguous. The CDR3 runs to 12 residues. The germline V gene encodes CDR1 SGDLS and CDR2 YYNGEE. V gave up 3 bases and J gave up 9 bases, with 10 bases separating them. The CDR3 bases are TGTGCCAGCAGCGGGACGGCCATTGAGCAGTTCTTC. Translated: CASSGTAIEQFF.

This clone was observed many times. The chain combines TRBV2 with TRBJ2-1; possible D gene TRBD2, 6 bases. The CDR3 extends over 14 amino acids. CDR1 and CDR2 (germline): SNHLY, FYNNEI. The V end was cut by 7 bases, the J end by 9 bases, with 19 bases between. CDR3 sequence: CASTPGLGLGEQFF. The DNA for the CDR3 is TGTGCCAGCACCCCGGGACTGGGGTTAGGTGAGCAGTTCTTC.

The V gene is TRBV30, the J gene TRBJ1-1; 8 bases align to TRBD1. The CDR3 spans 13 residues. V was pared by 5 bases and J by 3 bases, with 5 bases of the junction left unmatched. From germline, CDR1 is GTSNPN and CDR2 SVGIG (reference sequence). The CDR3, as DNA: TGTGCCTGGTCCGACAGGGGTTACACTGAAGCTTTCTTT. Residues: CAWSDRGYTEAFF.

The genes are TRBV2 and TRBJ2-7, with D possibly TRBD1 on 5 matching bases. V lost 3 bases and J lost 2, with 8 bases in between. Germline V gene data show CDR1 as SNHLY and CDR2 as FYNNEI. CDR3 length: 13 amino acids. The CDR3 coding sequence is TGTGCCAGCAGTGACCCAGGGCCCTACGAGCAGTACTTC. It codes for CASSDPGPYEQYF.

The V gene is TRBV5-1, the J gene TRBJ2-2, with unresolved D. The length of the CDR3 is 16 residues. Between the trimmed V and J ends, which lost 2 bases and 1 base, there was a span of 12 bases. Germline V gene data show CDR1 as SGHRS and CDR2 as YFSETQ. CDR3: CASSFGSSRNTGELFF. The CDR3 nucleotides are TGCGCCAGCAGCTTTGGGTCCAGCAGGAACACCGGGGAGCTGTTTTTT.

The V call is TRBV5-1, the J call TRBJ2-5; a weak D match, TRBD1 (6 bases). V lost 2 bases and J lost 4, with 12 bases in between. Germline CDR1 and CDR2: SGHRS and YFSETQ. The CDR3 runs 14 residues. This chain's CDR3 is CASSLGQSPETQYF. CDR3 DNA sequence: TGCGCCAGCAGCTTAGGACAGTCCCCAGAGACCCAGTACTTC.

This clone was seen a few times. At the DNA level, this CDR3 is encoded by other sequences in the same sample as well. The chain carries TRBV7-9 and TRBJ1-1; no clear D. The CDR3 is 12 amino acids. In germline, CDR1 is SEHNR, CDR2 FQNEAQ (reference sequence). The V end was cut by 1 base, the J end by 6 bases, with 6 bases between. The CDR3 sequence is CASSLGRAEAFF. CDR3 sequence (DNA): TGTGCCAGCAGCTTAGGGCGGGCTGAAGCTTTCTTT.

The chain couples TRBV30 to TRBJ2-2; D perhaps matches TRBD1 (6 bases). Germline CDR1 and CDR2: GTSNPN and SVGIG (reference sequence). The V and J ends lost 4 bases and 5 bases respectively, with 14 bases between them. The CDR3 is 14 residues long. The CDR3 DNA follows: TGTGCCTGGACACAATTTACAGGGACCGGGGAGCTGTTTTTT. It encodes CAWTQFTGTGELFF.

This clone has only a few counts. The chain employs TRBV4-3 and TRBJ2-7, with 7 bases lining up with TRBD1. CDR1 LGHNA and CDR2 YSLEER come from the germline V gene. The CDR3 consists of 15 residues. The V gene end was trimmed by 1 base and the J gene end by 4 bases; junction bases not matched to a gene: 7. CDR3 nucleotide sequence: TGCGCCAGCAGCCAAGGGAGAGGGGGCGGGTACGAGCAGTACTTC. Protein product: CASSQGRGGGYEQYF.

The chain recombines TRBV29-1 with TRBJ2-3; weak D call: TRBD2 (5 bases). Germline values: CDR1 SQVTM, CDR2 ANQGSEA. V dropped 1 base and J dropped 3 bases, with 5 bases sitting between them. The CDR3 loop spans 12 amino acids. CDR3: CSVEGRTDTQYF. CDR3 bases: TGCAGCGTTGAAGGGAGGACAGATACGCAGTATTTT.

This chain connects TRBV5-8 to TRBJ1-1; no clear D gene. Germline-derived CDR1 and CDR2 are SGHTS and YDEGEE. V was pared by 0 bases and J by 0 bases, with 9 bases between. This CDR3 has 15 residues. The CDR3 here is CASSLVAGVNTEAFF. The CDR3 DNA follows: TGTGCCAGCAGCTTGGTGGCAGGAGTGAACACTGAAGCTTTCTTT.

This clone was detected a few times. The V call is TRBV7-2, the J call TRBJ2-7, with D possibly called TRBD1 or TRBD2 (5 bases each). Germline loops: CDR1 SGHTA, CDR2 FQGNSA. The CDR3 loop spans 13 amino acids. V was shortened by 8 bases and J by 4 bases, with 15 bases between the two germline ends. The CDR3 loop is CASGNSGRYEQYF. Here the CDR3 DNA reads TGTGCCAGCGGCAACTCGGGACGGTACGAGCAGTACTTC.

This clone was seen a single time. The chain employs TRBV7-9 and TRBJ2-3; D tentatively fits TRBD1 or TRBD2 (5 bases each). CDR3 length: 14 residues. Trimming removed 5 bases from V and 6 bases from J, with 15 bases in between. Germline CDR1 is SEHNR and CDR2 is FQNEAQ (reference sequence). The CDR3: CASSQKGPSDTQYF. In nucleotides, the CDR3 is TGTGCCAGCAGCCAAAAGGGACCTTCGGATACGCAGTATTTT.

This chain links TRBV29-1 with TRBJ2-6, with TRBD2 matching over 8 bases. The CDR3 totals 15 residues. J was trimmed by 2 bases and V by 6 bases; bases with no gene match: 6. From germline, CDR1 is SQVTM and CDR2 ANQGSEA. CDR3 coding DNA: TGCAGCGTCCCCGGGGGGGCACCTGGGGCCAACGTCCTGACTTTC. Encoded protein: CSVPGGAPGANVLTF.

About this clone itself: An end of the junction differs from the germline gene, which may be a read error. The V and J genes are TRBV29-1 and TRBJ2-7, with D possibly TRBD2 on 6 matching bases. The CDR3 spans 11 residues. The germline gives CDR1 SQVTM, CDR2 ANQGSEA. CDR3 protein: CSVEGTYEQYF. For the CDR3, the DNA is TGCAGCGTGGAAGGGACTTACGAGCAGTACTTC.

This clone was recorded a few times. This chain uses TRBV5-1 with TRBJ2-7; a weak D match, TRBD1 (6 bases). The CDR3 is made up of 15 amino acids. Trimming took off 2 bases at V and 2 bases at J, with 14 bases between the two ends. Germline assignment: CDR1 SGHRS and CDR2 YFSETQ. The CDR3 protein is CASSLQTGSTYEQYF. CDR3 bases: TGCGCCAGCAGCTTACAGACAGGCTCAACCTACGAGCAGTACTTC.